This TCR beta chain is drawn from a study of blood T cell repertoires in COVID-19. V was clipped by 5 bases and J by 4 bases, with 12 bases between them. CDR3 length: 13 amino acids. The germline V gene has CDR1 LNHDA and CDR2 SQIVND (reference sequence). Residents of approximately 25 US areas, aged about 18 to 89 years, made up the participants. Donors in Cohort 3 who had recovered were those with two negative PCRs, healthcare professional clearance, or resolution of their symptoms. This table comes from immunoSEQ multiplex PCR, and its TCRdb copy is limited to in-frame clones, with some not included. The sample holds 360,000 or so clones, roughly 89% seen once.

The clonotype was recovered from a woman in her 30s who had recovered from COVID-19. The chain uses TRBV19 and TRBJ2-7; possibly TRBD1 for D (5 bases). Sequencing was carried out using PBMCs or T cells enriched from blood (not recorded which). This chain's CDR3 is CASSSGLRYEQYF. In nucleotides, the CDR3 is TGTGCCAGTAGTTCAGGGCTTCGGTACGAGCAGTACTTC.